Sequencing of this T cell receptor beta chain was carried out in a study of CD8 T cells in ankylosing spondylitis. Each TCR beta library was made by quantitative 5'-RACE that incorporated molecular barcodes. MiXCR was run by TCRdb on the 5' RACE reads, yielding one entry per CDR3 protein. Of around 5,700 distinct CDR3 sequences listed, around 2.3% were seen once; the top ten hold 51%. Regarding the study as a whole: Roughly eight highly homologous variants made up a TCR beta motif that seemed to typify ankylosing spondylitis blood. Reports of some motif variants in reactive arthritis synovial fluid and blood predate this one.

This clonotype is labeled medium-sized (0.01 to 0.1%). Its antigen is unknown. Specimen: blood, either unsorted or a sorted T cell fraction (not recorded which). This sequence was found in a male donor with ankylosing spondylitis or in good health (not recorded which).

CDR3 protein: CASSLSSSRANTGELFF. CDR3 DNA: TGTGCCAGCAGCCTAAGTAGTAGCAGGGCGAACACCGGGGAGCTGTTTTTT. V and J are TRBV9 and TRBJ2-2; D possibly corresponds to TRBD1 (5 bases). This CDR3 contains 17 residues. The V end was cut by 4 bases, the J end by 0 bases, with 16 bases between. Per the germline V gene, CDR1 is SGDLS and CDR2 is YYNGEE. The complete variable domain, with remaining parts taken from reference TRBV9 and TRBJ2-2, reads DSGVTQTPKHLITATGQRVTLRCSPRSGDLSVYWYQQSLDQGLQFLIQYYNGEERAKGNILERFSAQQFPDLHSELNLSSLELGDSALYFCASSLSSSRANTGELFFGEGSRLTVL.